Shown below are 24 T cell receptor beta chains from a single sample sequenced in a study of neurological immune-mediated disorders (dated by TCRdb to between 2018 and 2021). Libraries were constructed by 5' RACE. The sequencer was an Illumina HiSeq 2500. TCRdb ran its own pipeline on the public reads, namely fastp trimming at Q25 and MiXCR clone calling, and kept in-frame beta chains. CDR3 protein sequences are deduplicated, and each keeps its most common genes and DNA. The sample table contains about 20,000 distinct CDR3 sequences; only one count was recorded for roughly 15% of them. The ten largest clones add up to 15% of the sample. Sequenced sample: PBMCs. The receptors were gathered from a female donor with HTLV-1-associated myelopathy (HAM/TSP).

This clonotype was seen at least ten times. The rearrangement uses TRBV6-5 and TRBJ2-5; tentative D call: TRBD1 (6 bases). Germline V gene sequence: CDR1 MNHEY, CDR2 SVGAGI. The V gene lost 6 bases and the J gene lost 1 base, with 21 bases spanning the gap. The CDR3 totals 17 residues. The CDR3 is CASRSYFSTDSQETQYF. CDR3 coding DNA: TGTGCCAGCAGAAGTTACTTCTCTACGGACAGCCAAGAGACCCAGTACTTC.

In this sample, this clonotype turned up many times. CDR3 coding DNA: TGTGCCAGCAGCTTCGGTGGGGACTACTCCGAGCAGTACTTC. This translates into CASSFGGDYSEQYF. The genes are TRBV5-5 and TRBJ2-7; 7 bases are a match to TRBD2. The CDR3 covers 14 residues. Germline V lookup: CDR1 SGHKS, CDR2 YYEKEE (reference sequence). V lost 2 bases and J lost 6; bases outside the gene matches: 8.

This clonotype is classed as medium-sized. The chain employs TRBV6-2 or TRBV6-3 and TRBJ2-3; D gene unclear. The CDR3 has 13 amino acids. The V end was cut by 5 bases, the J end by 3 bases, with 9 bases between. Germline V gene sequence: CDR1 MNHEY, CDR2 SVGEGT. CDR3 residues: CASSRTTTDTQYF. DNA for the CDR3: TGTGCCAGCAGTCGGACCACTACAGATACGCAGTATTTT.

This clonotype was picked up many times. This chain joins TRBV5-1 and TRBJ2-1, with 8 bases fitting TRBD2. Looked up from germline, CDR1 is SGHRS and CDR2 is YFSETQ. There are 14 residues in the CDR3. Trimming cost V 3 bases and J 7 bases; bases outside gene matches: 6. Written as DNA, the CDR3 is TGCGCCAGCAGCTCCCCGGGACTAGGGAATGAGCAGTTCTTC. Translation gives CASSSPGLGNEQFF.

There are many counts of this clonotype. This chain joins TRBV7-3 and TRBJ2-5; TRBD2 matches 7 bases. The germline CDR1 and CDR2 sequences are SGHTA and FQGTGA. The junction had 5 bases not matched to a gene; V was cut back by 2 bases and J by 2 bases. The CDR3 covers 15 residues. The CDR3 protein is CASSLGLAEQETQYF. The CDR3, as DNA: TGTGCCAGCAGCTTAGGGCTAGCGGAACAAGAGACCCAGTACTTC. The entire variable domain, with the rest obtained from reference TRBV7-3 and TRBJ2-5, is as follows: GAGVSQTPSNKVTEKGKYVELRCDPISGHTALYWYRQSLGQGPEFLIYFQGTGAADDSGLPNDRFFAVRPEGSVSTLKIQRTERGDSAVYLCASSLGLAEQETQYFGPGTRLLVL.

This clonotype has a single count. The V gene is TRBV7-2, the J gene TRBJ2-4; 12 positions agree with TRBD2. This CDR3 is 18 amino acids long. Germline values: CDR1 SGHTA, CDR2 FQGNSA. The V segment lost 5 bases and the J segment 3 bases; nucleotides outside the gene matches: 11. The CDR3 reads CASSPRSSGGADKNIQYF. CDR3 nucleotide sequence: TGTGCCAGCAGCCCCCGTTCTAGCGGGGGGGCCGACAAAAACATTCAGTACTTC. Together with reference TRBV7-2 and TRBJ2-4, the CDR3 gives the full variable domain: GAGVSQSPSNKVTEKGKDVELRCDPISGHTALYWYRQSLGQGLEFLIYFQGNSAPDKSGLPSDRFSAERTGGSVSTLTIQRTQQEDSAVYLCASSPRSSGGADKNIQYFGAGTRLSVL.

This clonotype was observed many times. The J gene is TRBJ2-7, the V gene TRBV5-1, with 9 bases lining up with TRBD2. In germline, CDR1 is SGHRS, CDR2 YFSETQ. V was pared by 5 bases and J by 2 bases, with 8 bases of the junction left unmatched. The CDR3 runs 15 residues. The CDR3 DNA follows: TGCGCCAGCAGACTACTAGCGGGTAAAGCCTACGAGCAGTACTTC. Translating gives CASRLLAGKAYEQYF.

By sample share, this clonotype is medium-sized (0.01 to 0.1%). The genes are TRBV20-1 and TRBJ2-5, with 8 positions matching TRBD1. This CDR3 has 12 residues. V was pared by 6 bases and J by 3 bases, with 3 bases of the junction left unmatched. Germline CDR1 is DFQATT and CDR2 is SNEGSKA (reference sequence). The CDR3, as DNA: TGCAGTGCAATGGACAGGGAAGAGACCCAGTACTTC. Translation: CSAMDREETQYF.

This clonotype turned up a few times. The V gene is TRBV19, the J gene TRBJ2-1, with D unresolved. The V gene lost 8 bases and the J gene lost 3 bases, with 5 bases spanning the gap. Germline V CDR1 and CDR2: LNHDA, SQIVND (reference sequence). The CDR3 runs to 11 residues. In DNA form, the CDR3 reads TGTGCCAGTCAAGACTACAATGAGCAGTTCTTC. This encodes CASQDYNEQFF.

This clonotype was observed many times. This chain links TRBV20-1 with TRBJ2-1; 7 nucleotides line up with TRBD2. This CDR3 contains 15 residues. Germline loops: CDR1 DFQATT, CDR2 SNEGSKA (reference sequence). V lost 1 base, J lost 8 bases, and 11 bases stayed unmatched. The CDR3: CSARVWGEGRDEQFF. The CDR3 DNA is TGCAGTGCTAGAGTATGGGGGGAGGGCCGCGATGAGCAGTTCTTC.

V gene TRBV7-6 combines with J gene TRBJ2-2; 13 bases match TRBD2. The V and J ends lost 5 bases and 4 bases, in that order; junction bases with no gene match: 7. This CDR3 has 17 amino acids. The germline gives CDR1 SGHVS, CDR2 FNYEAQ. The CDR3 sequence is CASSGRLAGGPTGELFF. The CDR3 region has the DNA TGTGCCAGCAGCGGCAGACTAGCGGGAGGACCCACCGGGGAGCTGTTTTTT. The full variable domain, completed using reference TRBV7-6 and TRBJ2-2, is GAGVSQSPRYKVTKRGQDVALRCDPISGHVSLYWYRQALGQGPEFLTYFNYEAQQDKSGLPNDRFSAERPEGSISTLTIQRTEQRDSAMYRCASSGRLAGGPTGELFFGEGSRLTVL.

This clonotype was recorded at least ten times. This chain joins TRBV5-5 and TRBJ2-1; 12 bases match TRBD2. The CDR3 is 15 residues long. V trimming: 3 bases; J trimming: 9 bases; junction bases outside the gene matches: 7. The germline gives CDR1 SGHKS, CDR2 YYEKEE (reference sequence). The CDR3 spells CASSSTSGGGSEQFF. The CDR3 bases are TGTGCCAGCAGCTCGACTAGCGGGGGAGGGAGTGAGCAGTTCTTC.

This clonotype was recorded many times. The chain uses TRBV9 and TRBJ2-1, with a tentative D call TRBD2 (6 bases). In germline, CDR1 is SGDLS, CDR2 YYNGEE. Trimming took 0 bases from V and 4 from J, leaving 14 bases between them. The CDR3 is 16 amino acids. Written as DNA, the CDR3 is TGTGCCAGCAGCGTAGAAAGTAGCGGCCTTTACAATGAGCAGTTCTTC. Protein: CASSVESSGLYNEQFF.

This clonotype was observed at least ten times. The chain links TRBV6-5 to TRBJ2-7, with 10 bases identical to TRBD1. The junction had 0 bases not matched to a gene; V was cut back by 1 base and J by 0 bases. CDR1 and CDR2 from the germline V gene are MNHEY and SVGAGI. This CDR3 is 15 amino acids long. CDR3 sequence: CASSYWTGGSYEQYF. The CDR3 DNA sequence: TGTGCCAGCAGTTACTGGACAGGGGGCTCCTACGAGCAGTACTTC.

This clonotype appeared many times. This chain joins TRBV5-1 and TRBJ1-4; D is unclear. The germline gives CDR1 SGHRS, CDR2 YFSETQ. V lost 0 bases to trimming and J lost 8 bases, with 11 bases between them. The CDR3 loop spans 14 amino acids. The CDR3 region is CASSLAYGGEKLFF. The CDR3 DNA is TGCGCCAGCAGCTTGGCCTATGGAGGGGAAAAACTGTTTTTT.

This clonotype was recorded at least ten times. V usage is TRBV6-5 and J usage is TRBJ2-2; possibly TRBD2 for D (6 bases). The V and J ends lost 8 bases and 4 bases respectively, with 20 bases between them. In germline, CDR1 is MNHEY, CDR2 SVGAGI. The length of the CDR3 is 16 residues. The CDR3 region is CASGGGMRVGTGELFF. The CDR3 bases are TGTGCCAGCGGAGGAGGGATGCGAGTGGGCACCGGGGAGCTGTTTTTT.

This clonotype was seen many times. The CDR3 DNA reads as TGTGCCAGCAGCCCGGGACTCCAAGAGACCCAGTACTTC. Its translation: CASSPGLQETQYF. The chain joins TRBV9 to TRBJ2-5; tentatively, D is TRBD2 (6 bases). Trimming took off 4 bases at V and 1 base at J, with 8 bases between the two ends. Per germline, CDR1 SGDLS and CDR2 YYNGEE. The CDR3 contains 13 residues.

This clonotype came up many times. The rearrangement joins TRBV10-3 to TRBJ2-5; D is uncertain. Germline values: CDR1 ENHRY, CDR2 SYGVKD. The V end was cut by 6 bases, the J end by 0 bases, with 8 bases between. This CDR3 is built from 13 residues. The DNA for the CDR3 is TGTGCCATCAGCTTCGGGTACCAAGAGACCCAGTACTTC. This codes for CAISFGYQETQYF.

This clonotype came up many times. The DNA of the CDR3 is TGTGCCAGCAGCGTAAGCTTGGGAAATGAGCAGTTCTTC. It is translated as CASSVSLGNEQFF. This chain uses TRBV9 with TRBJ2-1, with D uncertain. The CDR3 is 13 residues long. Trimming removed 1 base at V and 7 bases at J, with 9 bases between. Germline values: CDR1 SGDLS, CDR2 YYNGEE.

Relative to its sample, this clonotype is medium-sized. The V gene is TRBV27, the J gene TRBJ2-7; unclear D gene. CDR1 MNHEY and CDR2 SMNVEV come from the germline V gene (reference sequence). CDR3 length: 13 amino acids. The V and J ends lost 3 bases and 1 base respectively, with 7 bases between them. As DNA, the CDR3 is TGTGCCAGCAGTTTCGGGCCTTCCTACGAGCAGTACTTC. The encoded protein is CASSFGPSYEQYF.

This clonotype has at least ten counts. The rearrangement links TRBV20-1 to TRBJ2-7; 12 positions agree with TRBD2. Germline loops: CDR1 DFQATT, CDR2 SNEGSKA (reference sequence). The V gene end was trimmed by 4 bases and the J gene end by 0 bases; junction bases not matched to a gene: 1. This CDR3 is built from 14 residues. The CDR3 reads CSAILAGGSYEQYF. In DNA, the CDR3 is TGCAGTGCTATACTAGCGGGGGGCTCCTACGAGCAGTACTTC.

This clonotype was seen repeatedly, ten times or more. The chain recombines TRBV12-3 or TRBV12-4 with TRBJ2-3, with TRBD2 as a possible D gene (6 bases). Trimming took 5 bases from V and 0 from J, leaving 12 bases between them. The CDR3 covers 15 residues. CDR3 loop: CASSQSGLSTDTQYF. The DNA of the CDR3 is TGTGCCAGCAGTCAGAGCGGGTTAAGCACAGATACGCAGTATTTT.

V usage is TRBV6-5 and J usage is TRBJ1-2; D call uncertain. There are 15 residues in the CDR3. Germline V gives CDR1 MNHEY, CDR2 SVGAGI. The ends were cut back, 0 bases at V and 0 bases at J, with 8 bases in the middle. As DNA, the CDR3 is TGTGCCAGCAGTTACTCTCTAGGGCCTAACTATGGCTACACCTTC. Translated, it gives CASSYSLGPNYGYTF.

This clonotype was observed many times. This chain joins TRBV6-1 and TRBJ2-6; a weak D match, TRBD1 (5 bases). This CDR3 region has 13 residues. Trimming pared 6 bases from V and 3 bases from J, leaving 6 bases between. Germline-derived CDR1 and CDR2 are MNHNS and SASEGT. This CDR3 is CASSRDGANVLTF. For the CDR3, the DNA is TGTGCCAGCAGCAGGGATGGGGCCAACGTCCTGACTTTC.